The entry that follows covers one T cell receptor beta chain sequence. The antigen it recognizes is unknown. There are no base qualities to consult, and no much larger clone falls within one base. Participants in the prospective study were aged about 18 to 95 years, lived in 24 United States geographic areas, and enrolled through a virtual design. Cohort assignment in the prospective study relied on participant-reported clinical history from a screening survey and a study questionnaire. Exposed participants had been in contact, within 2 weeks of entering the study, with a person who had a PCR-confirmed or clinician-diagnosed case of COVID-19. Mobile phlebotomists in the prospective study collected whole blood, serum and a nasopharyngeal or oropharyngeal swab from every participant. Over an approximately 2-month period, participants in the prospective study had the option of providing additional blood draws and questionnaires. Before DNA extraction, prospective study blood samples were shipped either frozen or at room temperature.

These data are taken from a study of blood T cell repertoires in COVID-19 (dated by TCRdb to the early 2020s). Concerning the study at large: Collaborator samples came from the United States, Italy and Spain and covered acute and convalescent phases of COVID-19. Subjects who had been exposed to COVID-19, were actively infected with it, or had recovered from it provided the deeply sampled blood TCRbeta repertoires that made up the dataset. A de-identified subject ID, COVID-19 status, age in years and sex were almost always included in the sample metadata. The samples were drawn from two sources: the first 160 participants of the ongoing ImmuneRACE study, and over 950 subjects contributed by 6 global collaborators. The prospective study material was composed of cDNA or gDNA derived from T cells, B-cell-depleted T cells, or PBMCs. A freely available public database, intended as a resource for researchers studying the immune response to SARS-CoV-2, is where the repertoires were released. Where available, HLA class I and class II types were taken from metadata supplied by the sample provider and were not determined by assay-based typing. The research as a whole found: The quantity of clinical and demographic metadata differed by source and by participant and was supplied without curation.

The immunoSEQ Assay, a bias-controlled multiplex PCR, was used to amplify TCRbeta CDR3 regions from genomic DNA. Under the source paper's analysis protocol: Within the assay, amplification of reference gene primers was used to estimate how many nucleated cells each sample contained. To quantify the absolute abundance of each unique TCRbeta CDR3 rearrangement, sequence reads were collapsed and filtered. For each sample, productive Simpson clonality was calculated as the square root of Simpson's diversity index over productive rearrangements. What TCRdb holds here is the immuneACCESS table cut down to in-frame rearrangements. Part of the clones is not present; checked against another copy, under half of the missing clones reflect an unresolved V gene, and the others are unexplained. From that table come the V and J calls and clone size; the DNA was used to work out D and trimming. Across this sample there are around 190,000 clones, with 84% seen only once. Jointly, the top ten make up 3% to 3.5% of the sample.

The germline V gene gives CDR1 as MGHRA and CDR2 as YSYEKL. V is trimmed back by 8 bases and J by 4 bases, and the junction contains 13 bases that no gene match accounts for. From cysteine to phenylalanine, the CDR3 is 16 amino acids long. Only the CDR3 part of the read is kept: 48 bases, read in frame from the first base. The sequenced sample was PBMCs or T cells enriched from blood (not recorded which). The chain was built from TRBV4-1 and TRBJ2-7; TRBD1 fits 11 bases in the junction. The TCR was taken from a woman aged 25 to 39 who had been exposed to COVID-19. In nucleotides, the sequence is TGCGCCAGCCGATTCGAGCTAGGGACAGGGGGATACGAGCAGTACTTC. Translated, this gives CASRFELGTGGYEQYF.